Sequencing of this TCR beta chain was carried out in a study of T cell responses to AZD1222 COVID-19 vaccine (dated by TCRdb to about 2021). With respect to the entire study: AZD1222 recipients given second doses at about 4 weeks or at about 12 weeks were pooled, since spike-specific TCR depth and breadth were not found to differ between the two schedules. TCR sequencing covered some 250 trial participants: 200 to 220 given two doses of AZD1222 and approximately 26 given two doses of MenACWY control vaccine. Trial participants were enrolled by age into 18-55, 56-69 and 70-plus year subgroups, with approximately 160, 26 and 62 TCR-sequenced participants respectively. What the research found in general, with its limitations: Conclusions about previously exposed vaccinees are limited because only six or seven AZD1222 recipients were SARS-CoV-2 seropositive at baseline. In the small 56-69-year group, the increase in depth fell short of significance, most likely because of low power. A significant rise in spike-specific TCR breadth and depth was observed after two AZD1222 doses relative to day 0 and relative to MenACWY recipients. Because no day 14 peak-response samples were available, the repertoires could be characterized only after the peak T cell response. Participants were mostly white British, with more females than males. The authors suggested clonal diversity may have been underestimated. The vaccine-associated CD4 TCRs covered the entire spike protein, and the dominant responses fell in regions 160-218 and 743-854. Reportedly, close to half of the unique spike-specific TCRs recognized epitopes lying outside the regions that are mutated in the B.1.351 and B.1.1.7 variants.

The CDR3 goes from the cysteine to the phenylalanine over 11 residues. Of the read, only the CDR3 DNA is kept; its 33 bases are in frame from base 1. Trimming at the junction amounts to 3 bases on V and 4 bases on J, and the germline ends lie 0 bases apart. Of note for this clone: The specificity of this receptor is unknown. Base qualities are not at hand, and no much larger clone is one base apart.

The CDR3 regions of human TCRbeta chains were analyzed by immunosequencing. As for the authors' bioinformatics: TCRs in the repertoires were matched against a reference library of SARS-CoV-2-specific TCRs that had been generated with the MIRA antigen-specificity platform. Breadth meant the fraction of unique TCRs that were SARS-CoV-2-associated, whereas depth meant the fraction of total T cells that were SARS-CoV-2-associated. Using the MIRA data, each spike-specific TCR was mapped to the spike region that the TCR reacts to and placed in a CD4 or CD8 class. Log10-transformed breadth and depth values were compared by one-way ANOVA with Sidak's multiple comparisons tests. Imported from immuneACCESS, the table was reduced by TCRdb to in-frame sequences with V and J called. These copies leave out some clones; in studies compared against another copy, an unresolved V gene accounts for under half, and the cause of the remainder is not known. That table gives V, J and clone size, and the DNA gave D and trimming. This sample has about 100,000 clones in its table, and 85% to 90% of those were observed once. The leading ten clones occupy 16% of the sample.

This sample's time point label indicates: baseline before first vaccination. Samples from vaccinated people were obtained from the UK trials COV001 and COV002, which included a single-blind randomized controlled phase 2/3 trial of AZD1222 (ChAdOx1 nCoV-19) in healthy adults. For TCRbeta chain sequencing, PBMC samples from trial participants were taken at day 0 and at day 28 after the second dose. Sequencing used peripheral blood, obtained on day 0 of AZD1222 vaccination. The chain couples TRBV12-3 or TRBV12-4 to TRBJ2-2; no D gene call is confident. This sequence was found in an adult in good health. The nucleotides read TGTGCCAGCAGTTTCACCGGGGAGCTGTTTTTT. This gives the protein CASSFTGELFF.